A selection of T cell receptor beta chains follows, all from one sample in a study of Ad26.COV2.S vaccination and SARS-CoV-2 variants. This table comes from immunoSEQ multiplex PCR, and its TCRdb copy is limited to in-frame clones, with some not included. The data show about 440,000 clones, around nine tenths seen once. Specimen: peripheral blood, collected in a trial of Ad26.COV2.S vaccine versus placebo. Receptors were obtained from a person aged 18-60 years who received the Ad26.COV2.S COVID-19 vaccine or a placebo. Each CDR3 is given with its conserved first and last residue. D genes are given only for firm matches. Clone size is shown for a subset of rows, as once, few, many or a class of expanded clone.

cdr3_aa cdr3_nt j_call d_call clone_size v_call
CASSSPRDTYYEQYF TGTGCCAGTAGCTCGCCCCGGGACACCTACTACGAGCAGTACTTC TRBJ2-7 NA NA TRBV19
CASSQGTLGEQYF TGTGCCAGCAGCCAAGGAACTCTGGGGGAGCAGTACTTC TRBJ2-7 NA few TRBV4-2
CASSNRWAYEQYF TGTGCCAGCAGTAATCGTTGGGCCTACGAGCAGTACTTC TRBJ2-7 NA NA TRBV11-2
CASSLKGSAGPYNEQFF TGTGCCAGCAGCTTAAAGGGGTCAGCGGGACCTTACAATGAGCAGTTCTTC TRBJ2-1 TRBD2 NA TRBV7-3
CASRSENNEQFF TGCGCCAGCAGGTCAGAGAACAATGAGCAGTTCTTC TRBJ2-1 NA NA TRBV10-2
CASSLEGTSGSLERFF TGCGCCAGCAGCTTGGAGGGGACTAGCGGGAGTTTGGAGCGGTTCTTC TRBJ2-1 TRBD2 NA TRBV5-1
CASRQGGGSYGYTF TGTGCCAGCAGACAGGGTGGTGGAAGCTATGGCTACACCTTC TRBJ1-2 NA NA TRBV28
CASSLGPATWNQPQHF TGTGCCAGCAGCCTCGGGCCCGCAACGTGGAATCAGCCCCAGCATTTT TRBJ1-5 NA NA TRBV7-2
CASSSDARGLETQYF TGTGCCAGCAGTTCTGATGCGAGGGGGCTGGAGACCCAGTACTTC TRBJ2-5 TRBD1 NA TRBV7-7
CASSLGPGLNTEAFF TGCGCCAGCAGCTTGGGTCCGGGGCTGAACACTGAAGCTTTCTTT TRBJ1-1 NA NA TRBV5-1
CASSRQASGSGNTIYF TGTGCCAGTAGCCGACAGGCGTCGGGCTCTGGAAACACCATATATTTT TRBJ1-3 NA NA TRBV19
CSGGTGGVMNTEAFF TGCAGCGGAGGGACAGGGGGTGTCATGAACACTGAAGCTTTCTTT TRBJ1-1 TRBD1 NA TRBV29-1
CASSVGRIGELFF TGTGCCAGCAGCGTAGGTCGGATCGGGGAGCTGTTTTTT TRBJ2-2 NA NA TRBV9
CSVFFTSFNEQFF TGCAGCGTTTTCTTCACTAGTTTCAATGAGCAGTTCTTC TRBJ2-1 NA NA TRBV29-1
CASRQGDGYTF TGTGCCAGTCGACAGGGGGATGGCTACACCTTC TRBJ1-2 TRBD1 NA TRBV19
CASSYGAGANVLTF TGTGCCAGCAGTTACGGGGCAGGGGCCAACGTCCTGACTTTC TRBJ2-6 NA NA TRBV6-2/TRBV6-3
CASSLPLRYEQYF TGTGCCAGCAGTTTACCGCTCAGGTACGAGCAGTACTTC TRBJ2-7 NA few TRBV28
CASSLSENTEAFF TGTGCCAGCAGCTTATCCGAGAACACTGAAGCTTTCTTT TRBJ1-1 NA NA TRBV11-3
CACQIAGYRNTEAFF TGTGCCTGCCAGATCGCCGGATATCGGAACACTGAAGCTTTCTTT TRBJ1-1 NA NA TRBV30
CSAGTNEAFF TGCAGCGCAGGAACCAATGAAGCTTTCTTT TRBJ1-1 NA NA TRBV29-1
CASSLALGASGRNEQFF TGTGCCAGCAGCTTGGCCCTCGGGGCTAGCGGGAGAAATGAGCAGTTCTTC TRBJ2-1 TRBD2 NA TRBV5-6
CASSPGQYQETQYF TGTGCCAGCTCACCGGGCCAGTACCAAGAGACCCAGTACTTC TRBJ2-5 NA NA TRBV18
CASSLTTALNSPLHF TGTGCCAGCAGCCTTACGACAGCCCTTAATTCACCCCTCCACTTT TRBJ1-6 NA NA TRBV9
CASSLGAGSNEKLFF TGTGCCAGCAGCTTGGGGGCAGGGTCTAATGAAAAACTGTTTTTT TRBJ1-4 NA NA TRBV5-6
CASSTRGWDSEAFF TGTGCCAGCAGCACTAGAGGCTGGGACAGTGAAGCTTTCTTT TRBJ1-1 TRBD1 NA TRBV7-2
CASSSDGNSPLHF TGTGCCAGCAGCTCAGACGGTAATTCACCCCTCCACTTT TRBJ1-6 NA NA TRBV3-1/TRBV3-2
CAVSSLRGDEQYF TGTGCCGTCTCGTCGTTGCGTGGGGACGAGCAGTACTTC TRBJ2-7 NA NA TRBV6-5
CASSLLGSGANVLTF TGTGCCAGCAGCTTATTAGGGTCTGGGGCCAACGTCCTGACTTTC TRBJ2-6 NA NA TRBV7-3
CASSDSTRDEQFF TGTGCCAGCAGTGACTCCACCCGAGATGAGCAGTTCTTC TRBJ2-1 NA NA TRBV6-5
CASIGDRVNTEAFF TGTGCCAGCATTGGGGACAGGGTGAACACTGAAGCTTTCTTT TRBJ1-1 TRBD1 once TRBV6-6
CASTTYPTPPVSGNTIYF TGTGCCAGCACCACTTATCCGACCCCCCCAGTCTCTGGAAACACCATATATTTT TRBJ1-3 NA NA TRBV18